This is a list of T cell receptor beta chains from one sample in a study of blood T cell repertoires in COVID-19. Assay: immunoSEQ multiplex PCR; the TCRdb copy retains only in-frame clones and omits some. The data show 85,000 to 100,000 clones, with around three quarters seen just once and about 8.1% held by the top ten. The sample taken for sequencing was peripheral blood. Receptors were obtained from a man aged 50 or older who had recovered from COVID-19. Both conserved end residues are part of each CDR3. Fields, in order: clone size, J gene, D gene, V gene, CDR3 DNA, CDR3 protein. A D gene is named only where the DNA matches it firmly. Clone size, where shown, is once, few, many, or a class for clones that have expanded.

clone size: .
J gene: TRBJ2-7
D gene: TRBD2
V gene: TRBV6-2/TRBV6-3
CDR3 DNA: TGTGCCAGCAGTGGGACTAGCGAATCCCCCTACGAGCAGTACTTC
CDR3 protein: CASSGTSESPYEQYF

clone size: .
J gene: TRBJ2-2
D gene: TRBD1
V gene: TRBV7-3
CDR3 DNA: TGTGCCAGCAGCCCAGGGACAGGGTCGGCCGGGGAGCTGTTTTTT
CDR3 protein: CASSPGTGSAGELFF

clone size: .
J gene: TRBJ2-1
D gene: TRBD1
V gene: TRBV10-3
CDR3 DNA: TGTGCCATCAGTGAGTCGGGGCAGGGGGCCTACAATGAGCAGTTCTTC
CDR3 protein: CAISESGQGAYNEQFF

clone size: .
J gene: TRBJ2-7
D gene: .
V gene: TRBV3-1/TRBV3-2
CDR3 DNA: TGTGCCAGCAGCCAAGGGATAACAGTGCCATACGAGCAGTACTTC
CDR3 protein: CASSQGITVPYEQYF

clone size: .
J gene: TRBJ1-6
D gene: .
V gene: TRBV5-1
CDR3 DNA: TGCGCCAGCAGCTTGGGTGTCACCGTGGGGAGTAATTCACCCCTCCACTTT
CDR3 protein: CASSLGVTVGSNSPLHF

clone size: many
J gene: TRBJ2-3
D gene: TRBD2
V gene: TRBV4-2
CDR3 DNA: TGTGCCAGCAGCCAAGAAGCGGGGGGGCCAGATACGCAGTATTTT
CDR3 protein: CASSQEAGGPDTQYF

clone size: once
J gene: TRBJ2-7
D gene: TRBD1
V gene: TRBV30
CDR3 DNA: TGTGCCTGGGAGGAGGGACAGGGCTACGAGCAGTACTTC
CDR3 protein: CAWEEGQGYEQYF

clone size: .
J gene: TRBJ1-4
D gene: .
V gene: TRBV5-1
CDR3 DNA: TGCGCCAGCAGCTTCGGGGGGGATGAAAAACTGTTTTTT
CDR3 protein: CASSFGGDEKLFF

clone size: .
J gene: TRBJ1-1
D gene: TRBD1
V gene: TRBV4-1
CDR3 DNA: TGCGCCAGCAGCCAAGCCGGGACAGGGACTGAAGCTTTCTTT
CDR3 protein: CASSQAGTGTEAFF

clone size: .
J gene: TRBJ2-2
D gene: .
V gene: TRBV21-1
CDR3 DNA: TGTGCCAGCAGCAAAAAAATGGCCCATACAGGGGAAAACACCGGGGAGCTGTTTTTT
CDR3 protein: CASSKKMAHTGENTGELFF

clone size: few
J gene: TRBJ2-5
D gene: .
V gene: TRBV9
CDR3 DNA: TGTGCCAGCAGTGCCTCCTATCCCCCTGGGGGGGAGACCCAGTACTTC
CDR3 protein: CASSASYPPGGETQYF

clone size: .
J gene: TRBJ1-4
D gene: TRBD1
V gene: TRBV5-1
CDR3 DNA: TGCGCCAGCAGTTCGACAGGGGGAAGTGAAAAACTGTTTTTT
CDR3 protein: CASSSTGGSEKLFF

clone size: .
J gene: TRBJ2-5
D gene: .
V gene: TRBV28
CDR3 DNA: TGTGCCAGCAGTCATTCGGTCGGGGGCCAAGAGACCCAGTACTTC
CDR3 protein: CASSHSVGGQETQYF

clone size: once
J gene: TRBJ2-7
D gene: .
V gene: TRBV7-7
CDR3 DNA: TGTGCCAGCAGCATCGACAGAGACTACGAGCAGTACTTC
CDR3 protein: CASSIDRDYEQYF

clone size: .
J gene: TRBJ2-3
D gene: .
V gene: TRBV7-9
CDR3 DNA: TGTGCCAGCAGCTCCTCCGCGGGGACTTCAGATACGCAGTATTTT
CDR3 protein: CASSSSAGTSDTQYF

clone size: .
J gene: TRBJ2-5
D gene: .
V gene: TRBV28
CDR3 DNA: TGTGCCAGCAGCCGCGACACTTACCAAGAGACCCAGTACTTC
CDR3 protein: CASSRDTYQETQYF

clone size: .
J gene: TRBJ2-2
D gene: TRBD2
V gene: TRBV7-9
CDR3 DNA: TGTGCCAGCAGCTTAGCCGCACTAGCGGGGAGTGGGGAAACCGGGGAGCTGTTTTTT
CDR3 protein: CASSLAALAGSGETGELFF

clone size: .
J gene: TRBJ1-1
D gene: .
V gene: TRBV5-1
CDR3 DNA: TGCGCCAGCAGCTTACAGGGAGAAACTGAAGCTTTCTTT
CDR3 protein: CASSLQGETEAFF

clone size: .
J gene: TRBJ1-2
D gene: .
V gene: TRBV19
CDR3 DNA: TGTGCCAGTAGTCTAGGACAGTCCACCTACTATGGCTACACCTTC
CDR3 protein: CASSLGQSTYYGYTF

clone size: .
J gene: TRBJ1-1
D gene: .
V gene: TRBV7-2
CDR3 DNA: TGTGCCAGCAGCGGAGGGCGAGCCACTGAAGCTTTCTTT
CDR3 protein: CASSGGRATEAFF

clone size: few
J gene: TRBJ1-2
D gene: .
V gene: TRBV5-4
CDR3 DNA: TGTGCCAGCAGCGTTCCAGAATATAACTATGGCTACACCTTC
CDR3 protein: CASSVPEYNYGYTF

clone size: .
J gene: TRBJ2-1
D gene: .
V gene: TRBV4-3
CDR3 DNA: TGCGCCAGCAGCCAAGATCGGCGCGGGATGATGTATGAGCAGTTCTTC
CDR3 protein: CASSQDRRGMMYEQFF

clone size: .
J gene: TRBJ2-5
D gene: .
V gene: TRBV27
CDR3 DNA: TGTGCCAGCAGTTCCGCGGAACTAGTGGAGACCCAGTACTTC
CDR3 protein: CASSSAELVETQYF

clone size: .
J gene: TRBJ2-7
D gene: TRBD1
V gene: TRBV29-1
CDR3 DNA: TGCAGCGCCGAACGGGGGACAGGGTCGAACGAGCAGTACTTC
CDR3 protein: CSAERGTGSNEQYF

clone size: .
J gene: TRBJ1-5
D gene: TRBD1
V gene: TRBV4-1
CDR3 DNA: TGCGCCAGCAGCCGCTCGGGACAGGGGGGGGATAGCAATCAGCCCCAGCATTTT
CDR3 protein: CASSRSGQGGDSNQPQHF

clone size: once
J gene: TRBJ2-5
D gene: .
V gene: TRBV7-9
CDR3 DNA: TGTGCCAGCAGCTTCGGGGGACAAGAGACCCAGTACTTC
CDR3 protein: CASSFGGQETQYF

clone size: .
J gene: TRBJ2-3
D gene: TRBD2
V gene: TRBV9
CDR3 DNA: TGTGCCAGCAGCGTGACTAGCATGGCCCAGACTAGCACAGATACGCAGTATTTT
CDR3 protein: CASSVTSMAQTSTDTQYF

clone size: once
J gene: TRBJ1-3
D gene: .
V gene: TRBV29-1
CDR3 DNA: TGCAGCGTTGAAGAAGCATACTCTGGAAACACCATATATTTT
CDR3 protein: CSVEEAYSGNTIYF

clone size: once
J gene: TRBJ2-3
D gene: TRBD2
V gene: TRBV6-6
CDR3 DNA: TGTGCCAGCAGACAACCTAGCGGTAGCACAGATACGCAGTATTTT
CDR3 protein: CASRQPSGSTDTQYF

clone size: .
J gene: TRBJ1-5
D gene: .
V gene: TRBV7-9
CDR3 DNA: TGTGCCAGCAGCGAAGGGGCTCAGCCCCAGCATTTT
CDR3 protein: CASSEGAQPQHF